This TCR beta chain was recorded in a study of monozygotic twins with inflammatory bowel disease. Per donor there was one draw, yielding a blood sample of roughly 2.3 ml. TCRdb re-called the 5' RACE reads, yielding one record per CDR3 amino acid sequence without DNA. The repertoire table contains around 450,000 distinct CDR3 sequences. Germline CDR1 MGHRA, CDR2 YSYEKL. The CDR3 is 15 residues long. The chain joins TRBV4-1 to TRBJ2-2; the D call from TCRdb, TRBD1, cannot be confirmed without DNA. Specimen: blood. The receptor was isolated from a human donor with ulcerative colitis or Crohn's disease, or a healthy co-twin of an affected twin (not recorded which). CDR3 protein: CASSYPGRNTGELFF.